These 6 T cell receptor beta chains were sequenced from one sample in a study of graft-versus-host responses after intestinal transplantation. These receptors lack a known antigen. Measured with immunoSEQ multiplex PCR; TCRdb has only the in-frame clones, and not every one. The sample carries 80,000 to 90,000 clones, about 90% recorded once. The sequencing used unstimulated CD4+ T cells sorted from spleen or lymph node cells, collected before intestinal transplant. The origin of the receptors is a human donor who received an intestinal transplant.

This clone has a handful of counts. The chain uses TRBV6-6 and TRBJ1-6, with D uncertain. The CDR3 extends over 13 amino acids. Deletions cut 5 bases from V and 6 bases from J, with 8 bases between. The germline gives CDR1 MNHNY, CDR2 SVGAGI (reference sequence). The CDR3 loop reads CASSTFSNSPLHF. The CDR3 DNA follows: TGTGCCAGCAGTACGTTTAGTAATTCACCCCTCCACTTT.

The chain has TRBV11-3 and TRBJ2-7; D perhaps matches TRBD2 (7 bases). Trimming left V 2 bases short and J 7 bases short, with 12 bases between. There are 13 residues in the CDR3. Germline-derived CDR1 and CDR2 are SGHNT and YENEEA. The CDR3 DNA follows: TGTGCCAGCAGCTTACGGGGGGCGCTTGAGCAGTACTTC. Residues: CASSLRGALEQYF.

The chain carries TRBV10-1 and TRBJ1-1; D might be TRBD1 (5 bases). The CDR3 extends over 13 amino acids. CDR1 WNHNN and CDR2 SYGVQD come from the germline V gene (reference sequence). Trimming left V 6 bases short and J 1 base short, with 9 bases between. The CDR3 is CASSTDRNTEAFF. CDR3 DNA sequence: TGCGCCAGCAGCACCGACAGGAACACTGAAGCTTTCTTT.

V and J are TRBV11-2 and TRBJ2-7, with 7 bases matching TRBD1. Losses at the gene ends were 5 bases for V and 3 bases for J; bases not matched to a gene: 10. CDR3 size: 15 residues. Germline loops: CDR1 SGHAT, CDR2 FQNNGV. This chain's CDR3 is CASSPTTGKLYEQYF. The CDR3 nucleotides read TGTGCCAGCAGCCCAACGACAGGGAAACTCTACGAGCAGTACTTC. The full variable domain, in which reference TRBV11-2 and TRBJ2-7 provide the parts outside the CDR3, is EAGVAQSPRYKIIEKRQSVAFWCNPISGHATLYWYQQILGQGPKLLIQFQNNGVVDDSQLPKDRFSAERLKGVDSTLKIQPAKLEDSAVYLCASSPTTGKLYEQYFGPGTRLTVT.

The gene calls are TRBV6-5 and TRBJ2-1; TRBD1 matches at 11 bases. This CDR3 is built from 15 residues. The V gene end was trimmed by 6 bases and the J gene end by 6 bases; junction bases not matched to a gene: 7. The germline gives CDR1 MNHEY, CDR2 SVGAGI. CDR3 nucleotides: TGTGCCAGCAGACCACCGGGACAGGGGGGCAATGAGCAGTTCTTC. This gives the protein CASRPPGQGGNEQFF.

This CDR3 is CSARGLDGYTF. The DNA for the CDR3 is TGCAGTGCTAGAGGTCTAGATGGCTACACCTTC. V and J are TRBV20-1 and TRBJ1-2; D unresolved. Trimming took off 1 base at V and 6 bases at J, with 6 bases between the two ends. CDR1 and CDR2 from the germline V gene are DFQATT and SNEGSKA (reference sequence). The CDR3 contains 11 residues.